These T cell receptor beta chains were read from a single sample in a study of blood T cell repertoires in COVID-19. Produced via immunoSEQ multiplex PCR; TCRdb's table is partial and in-frame only. This sample has roughly 200,000 clones, with approximately 89% found just once. The sequenced material came from PBMCs or T cells enriched from blood (not recorded which). The receptors come from a man aged 35 to 55 who had recovered from COVID-19. CDR3s include the opening cysteine and the closing phenylalanine or tryptophan. The order of the fields is J gene, V gene, D gene, clone size, CDR3 DNA, CDR3 protein. D genes are given only for firm matches. Some rows have no size entry. The others give once, few or many, or a class for an expanded clone.

J gene: TRBJ2-7
V gene: TRBV27
D gene: TRBD1
clone size: NA
CDR3 DNA: TGTGCCAGCAGTTTTGGGACAGGGGGGCCCTACGAGCAGTACTTC
CDR3 protein: CASSFGTGGPYEQYF

J gene: TRBJ2-1
V gene: TRBV28
D gene: NA
clone size: NA
CDR3 DNA: TGTGCCAGCAGCTTTCGACAGACCTACTACAATGAGCAGTTCTTC
CDR3 protein: CASSFRQTYYNEQFF

J gene: TRBJ1-4
V gene: TRBV30
D gene: TRBD1
clone size: NA
CDR3 DNA: TGTGCCTGGAGTGTAGGGGGCGCAACTAATGAAAAACTGTTTTTT
CDR3 protein: CAWSVGGATNEKLFF

J gene: TRBJ2-7
V gene: TRBV10-2
D gene: NA
clone size: few
CDR3 DNA: TGCGCCAGCAGCTCCTACAGGAATAGTGGCGGCGAGCAGTACTTC
CDR3 protein: CASSSYRNSGGEQYF

J gene: TRBJ2-5
V gene: TRBV28
D gene: TRBD2
clone size: NA
CDR3 DNA: TGTGCCACGGGGGGGGGAGAGACCCAGTACTTC
CDR3 protein: CATGGGETQYF

J gene: TRBJ2-1
V gene: TRBV28
D gene: NA
clone size: NA
CDR3 DNA: TGTGCCAGCAGTACCCGGGGGAGCTCCTACAATGAGCAGTTCTTC
CDR3 protein: CASSTRGSSYNEQFF

J gene: TRBJ1-2
V gene: TRBV30
D gene: NA
clone size: once
CDR3 DNA: TGTGCCTGGAGTGTATCGGAGGGCCGTGGCTACACCTTC
CDR3 protein: CAWSVSEGRGYTF

J gene: TRBJ1-2
V gene: TRBV28
D gene: TRBD1
clone size: NA
CDR3 DNA: TGTGCCAGCAGTTCCGCAGGGACAGGGGAAGGCTACACCTTC
CDR3 protein: CASSSAGTGEGYTF

J gene: TRBJ1-3
V gene: TRBV7-9
D gene: NA
clone size: NA
CDR3 DNA: TGTGCCAGCAGCGGATCAGGGAAGTCTGGAAACACCATATATTTT
CDR3 protein: CASSGSGKSGNTIYF

J gene: TRBJ1-4
V gene: TRBV5-1
D gene: NA
clone size: NA
CDR3 DNA: TGCGCCAGCACTGATCGGGCAACTAATGAAAAACTGTTTTTT
CDR3 protein: CASTDRATNEKLFF

J gene: TRBJ2-5
V gene: TRBV7-9
D gene: NA
clone size: once
CDR3 DNA: TGTGCCAGCAGCTTTCCCCGAGGGCGGCAAGAGACCCAGTACTTC
CDR3 protein: CASSFPRGRQETQYF

J gene: TRBJ1-3
V gene: TRBV9
D gene: TRBD1
clone size: once
CDR3 DNA: TGTGCCAGCAGCGTAGCTGGACAGGGGAGCTCTGGAAACACCATATATTTT
CDR3 protein: CASSVAGQGSSGNTIYF

J gene: TRBJ1-6
V gene: TRBV6-5
D gene: NA
clone size: NA
CDR3 DNA: TGTGCCAGCACGGGTCGCTTAGTATCACCCCTCCACTTT
CDR3 protein: CASTGRLVSPLHF

J gene: TRBJ2-1
V gene: TRBV3-1/TRBV3-2
D gene: TRBD2
clone size: few
CDR3 DNA: TGTGCCAGCAGCCAATTAGAAGCGGGGGGAAAGCAGTTCTTC
CDR3 protein: CASSQLEAGGKQFF

J gene: TRBJ1-5
V gene: TRBV4-1
D gene: NA
clone size: NA
CDR3 DNA: TGCGCCAGCAGCCAAGTGGAGGATCAGCCCCAGCATTTT
CDR3 protein: CASSQVEDQPQHF

J gene: TRBJ2-1
V gene: TRBV11-2
D gene: TRBD2
clone size: NA
CDR3 DNA: TGTGCCAGCAGCTTCGAGCTAGCGGGAGGGCACAATGAGCAGTTCTTC
CDR3 protein: CASSFELAGGHNEQFF

J gene: TRBJ2-3
V gene: TRBV6-4
D gene: NA
clone size: NA
CDR3 DNA: TGTGCCAGCAGTGAGCGGGGGCCAGGGGATACGCAGTATTTT
CDR3 protein: CASSERGPGDTQYF

J gene: TRBJ1-1
V gene: TRBV19
D gene: NA
clone size: NA
CDR3 DNA: TGTGCCAGTAGTATAATAAACACTGAAGCTTTCTTT
CDR3 protein: CASSIINTEAFF

J gene: TRBJ1-2
V gene: TRBV19
D gene: NA
clone size: NA
CDR3 DNA: TGTGCCAGTAGTATAGGGGAGGACGGTAGATCGGGCTACACCTTC
CDR3 protein: CASSIGEDGRSGYTF

J gene: TRBJ1-1
V gene: TRBV7-9
D gene: NA
clone size: NA
CDR3 DNA: TGTGCCAGCAGCACTATCACAGGGCCAACTGAAGCTTTCTTT
CDR3 protein: CASSTITGPTEAFF

J gene: TRBJ1-1
V gene: TRBV18
D gene: NA
clone size: NA
CDR3 DNA: TGTGCCAGCTCACCCGGGACAACCGTAGAAGCTTTCTTT
CDR3 protein: CASSPGTTVEAFF

J gene: TRBJ1-5
V gene: TRBV11-2
D gene: NA
clone size: NA
CDR3 DNA: TGTGCCAGCAGCTTAGAAGGGGTTGGACAGCCCCAGCATTTT
CDR3 protein: CASSLEGVGQPQHF

J gene: TRBJ1-2
V gene: TRBV6-1
D gene: NA
clone size: NA
CDR3 DNA: TGTGCCAGCAGTGAATCGGCAGGGTATAGCTATGGCTACACCTTC
CDR3 protein: CASSESAGYSYGYTF

J gene: TRBJ2-3
V gene: TRBV13
D gene: NA
clone size: few
CDR3 DNA: TGTGCCAGCAGCTTCAGGGTTACCACCATCTCTAGCACAGATACGCAGTATTTT
CDR3 protein: CASSFRVTTISSTDTQYF

J gene: TRBJ1-5
V gene: TRBV6-1
D gene: NA
clone size: few
CDR3 DNA: TGTGCCAGCAGTGAAATGGGAGGCTCAGGCAATCAGCCCCAGCATTTT
CDR3 protein: CASSEMGGSGNQPQHF

J gene: TRBJ2-3
V gene: TRBV6-1
D gene: NA
clone size: NA
CDR3 DNA: TGTGCCAGCAGTGAAGCGTGGCTCACAGATACGCAGTATTTT
CDR3 protein: CASSEAWLTDTQYF

J gene: TRBJ1-2
V gene: TRBV4-1
D gene: TRBD1
clone size: NA
CDR3 DNA: TGCGCCAGCAGCCAAGGGGGTCGGGGACAGGGGCATGGCTACACCTTC
CDR3 protein: CASSQGGRGQGHGYTF

J gene: TRBJ1-3
V gene: TRBV5-4
D gene: TRBD1
clone size: many
CDR3 DNA: TGTGCCAGCAGCGCCCGACAGGGGGCGGGTGGAAACACCATATATTTT
CDR3 protein: CASSARQGAGGNTIYF

J gene: TRBJ1-3
V gene: TRBV27
D gene: NA
clone size: NA
CDR3 DNA: TGTGCCAGCAGTTTTCGCTCTGGAAACACCATATATTTT
CDR3 protein: CASSFRSGNTIYF

J gene: TRBJ1-4
V gene: TRBV30
D gene: NA
clone size: once
CDR3 DNA: TGTGCCTGGAGTGTAGGGCCGGGAAAGACAACTAATGAAAAACTGTTTTTT
CDR3 protein: CAWSVGPGKTTNEKLFF

J gene: TRBJ1-1
V gene: TRBV5-1
D gene: NA
clone size: NA
CDR3 DNA: TGCGCCAGCATTGGGGGGGCGGCCAACACTGAAGCTTTCTTT
CDR3 protein: CASIGGAANTEAFF

J gene: TRBJ1-1
V gene: TRBV6-5
D gene: NA
clone size: NA
CDR3 DNA: TGTGCCAGCAGTTACTCAGCGGGGAAAGCGAACACTGAAGCTTTCTTT
CDR3 protein: CASSYSAGKANTEAFF

J gene: TRBJ2-1
V gene: TRBV14
D gene: NA
clone size: NA
CDR3 DNA: TGTGCCAGCAGCCAAGTGCGTGGACAATACTACAATGAGCAGTTCTTC
CDR3 protein: CASSQVRGQYYNEQFF

J gene: TRBJ2-3
V gene: TRBV5-1
D gene: TRBD2
clone size: NA
CDR3 DNA: TGCGCCAGCAGCTCTGGGACTAGCGGGGGATCAGATACGCAGTATTTT
CDR3 protein: CASSSGTSGGSDTQYF

J gene: TRBJ2-2
V gene: TRBV5-1
D gene: NA
clone size: once
CDR3 DNA: TGCGCCAGCAGCTTGGAGGGGCCCTCAAGCAAGGACGGGGAGCTGTTTTTT
CDR3 protein: CASSLEGPSSKDGELFF

J gene: TRBJ2-7
V gene: TRBV6-5
D gene: NA
clone size: NA
CDR3 DNA: TGTGCCAGCTGGGGGCTCTCTAGCGAGCAGTACTTC
CDR3 protein: CASWGLSSEQYF

J gene: TRBJ1-5
V gene: TRBV28
D gene: NA
clone size: few
CDR3 DNA: TGTGCCAGCACCGGCCGGAGTTTCAATCAGCCCCAGCATTTT
CDR3 protein: CASTGRSFNQPQHF

J gene: TRBJ2-2
V gene: TRBV9
D gene: TRBD2
clone size: NA
CDR3 DNA: TGTGCCAGCAGCGTAGAAGGTGGGAGGGCCCCCGGGGAGCTGTTTTTT
CDR3 protein: CASSVEGGRAPGELFF

J gene: TRBJ2-5
V gene: TRBV11-3
D gene: TRBD2
clone size: NA
CDR3 DNA: TGTGCCAGCATCCCTAGCGGTGGACAGACCCAGTACTTC
CDR3 protein: CASIPSGGQTQYF

J gene: TRBJ2-2
V gene: TRBV15
D gene: NA
clone size: NA
CDR3 DNA: TGTGCCACGAAAACAGACAGTTTTGACACCGGGGAGCTGTTTTTT
CDR3 protein: CATKTDSFDTGELFF

J gene: TRBJ2-5
V gene: TRBV28
D gene: TRBD2
clone size: NA
CDR3 DNA: TGTGCCAGCAGTTCACGACTAGCGGAAGAGACCCAGTACTTC
CDR3 protein: CASSSRLAEETQYF

J gene: TRBJ1-6
V gene: TRBV9
D gene: NA
clone size: NA
CDR3 DNA: TGTGCCAGCAGCGGCGATTCACAGGGAGATTCACCCCTCCACTTT
CDR3 protein: CASSGDSQGDSPLHF

J gene: TRBJ1-5
V gene: TRBV30
D gene: TRBD1
clone size: once
CDR3 DNA: TGTGCCTGGAGTAAGGACAGGGGAGGTCAGCCCCAGCATTTT
CDR3 protein: CAWSKDRGGQPQHF

J gene: TRBJ2-2
V gene: TRBV27
D gene: TRBD1
clone size: NA
CDR3 DNA: TGTGCCAGCAGTCACAGGGGCAAGCTGTTTTTT
CDR3 protein: CASSHRGKLFF

J gene: TRBJ1-1
V gene: TRBV25-1
D gene: NA
clone size: NA
CDR3 DNA: TGTGCCAGCTGTTTCGACAGCGACACTGAAGCTTTCTTT
CDR3 protein: CASCFDSDTEAFF

J gene: TRBJ1-1
V gene: TRBV15
D gene: NA
clone size: NA
CDR3 DNA: TGTGCCACCAGCAGAGGGCAGAACACTGAAGCTTTCTTT
CDR3 protein: CATSRGQNTEAFF

J gene: TRBJ2-7
V gene: TRBV28
D gene: NA
clone size: NA
CDR3 DNA: TGTGCCAGCAGTTTATACAGTGGGTCCGACGAGCAGTACTTC
CDR3 protein: CASSLYSGSDEQYF

J gene: TRBJ2-3
V gene: TRBV11-2
D gene: NA
clone size: NA
CDR3 DNA: TGTGCCAGCGGACGGGACTTCACAGATACGCAGTATTTT
CDR3 protein: CASGRDFTDTQYF

J gene: TRBJ2-1
V gene: TRBV30
D gene: TRBD2
clone size: few
CDR3 DNA: TGTGCCTGGAGTGTAAGCGGGGAACTTTACAATGAGCAGTTCTTC
CDR3 protein: CAWSVSGELYNEQFF

J gene: TRBJ2-1
V gene: TRBV27
D gene: TRBD1
clone size: NA
CDR3 DNA: TGTGCCAGCAGTTTGAGTCAGGGGGTTAGGGCTGAGCAGTTCTTC
CDR3 protein: CASSLSQGVRAEQFF